These 28 T cell receptor beta chains share one sample of origin, sequenced in a study of control samples from healthy donors and cancer patients. Clones were read by immunoSEQ multiplex PCR, and TCRdb kept only the in-frame ones, dropping some. The sample lists fewer than 85,000 clones, approximately 92% occurring once. What was sequenced was blood. The receptors were gathered from a woman in her fifties or sixties in good health.

This chain uses TRBV10-3 with TRBJ2-3, with D perhaps TRBD1 or TRBD2 (5 bases each). V was shortened by 0 bases and J by 5 bases, with 12 bases between the two germline ends. Per the germline V gene, CDR1 is ENHRY and CDR2 is SYGVKD. The CDR3 covers 15 residues. The CDR3 bases are TGTGCCATCAGTGAGTCGAGGGGCGCGGTAGATACGCAGTATTTT. It is translated as CAISESRGAVDTQYF.

This chain uses TRBV6-4 with TRBJ2-4; TRBD2 matches 8 bases. The CDR3 contains 15 residues. J was trimmed by 4 bases and V by 4 bases; bases with no gene match: 6. Germline-derived CDR1 and CDR2 are MRHNA and SNTAGT. CDR3 region: CASSVASGPKNIQYF. The CDR3 nucleotides read TGTGCCAGCAGTGTCGCTAGCGGGCCTAAAAACATTCAGTACTTC.

V and J are TRBV7-2 and TRBJ1-2, with D unclear. Trimming took off 3 bases at V and 8 bases at J, with 7 bases between the two ends. This CDR3 has 11 amino acids. Germline V lookup: CDR1 SGHTA, CDR2 FQGNSA. CDR3 coding DNA: TGTGCCAGCAGCTTCGAGAGGGGCTACACCTTC. Translated: CASSFERGYTF.

J is TRBJ1-3 and V is TRBV7-2; D is perhaps TRBD1 (5 bases). The CDR3 consists of 12 residues. V gave up 3 bases and J gave up 6 bases, with 6 bases separating them. CDR1 and CDR2 from the germline V gene are SGHTA and FQGNSA. The CDR3: CASSFGANTIYF. CDR3 nucleotides: TGTGCCAGCAGCTTCGGGGCAAACACCATATATTTT.

This chain links TRBV5-1 with TRBJ2-7; TRBD2 matches 7 bases. CDR1 and CDR2 (germline): SGHRS, YFSETQ. V lost 3 bases and J lost 4; bases outside the gene matches: 16. This CDR3 is 17 amino acids long. The CDR3 sequence: CASSWTTPGLGGYEQYF. CDR3 nucleotide sequence: TGCGCCAGCAGCTGGACGACACCGGGACTGGGAGGGTACGAGCAGTACTTC.

This sequence joins TRBV28 and TRBJ1-2; no definite D call. The V gene's germline CDR1 is MDHEN and CDR2 SYDVKM. The length of the CDR3 is 12 residues. Trimming stripped 5 bases from V and 4 bases from J, with 8 bases between. Here the CDR3 DNA reads TGTGCCAGCAGTAAGGGTTTCTATGGCTACACCTTC. It yields the protein CASSKGFYGYTF.

The V and J genes are TRBV5-1 and TRBJ2-7, with 8 bases lining up with TRBD1. CDR1 is SGHRS, CDR2 YFSETQ, per germline. The CDR3 has 14 residues. V shed 3 bases and J 5 bases; nucleotides not matched to a gene: 7. The CDR3 DNA is TGCGCCAGCAGCTATATAGACAGGGGCCACGAGCAGTACTTC. Translated: CASSYIDRGHEQYF.

In its sample, this clone was seen a few times. This chain links TRBV30 with TRBJ2-7, with D tentatively TRBD1 (6 bases). The ends were cut back, 0 bases at V and 4 bases at J, with 7 bases in the middle. The germline CDR1 and CDR2 sequences are GTSNPN and SVGIG (reference sequence). The CDR3 is made up of 12 amino acids. CDR3 protein: CAWSVRGYEQYF. The CDR3 DNA reads as TGTGCCTGGAGTGTAAGGGGGTACGAGCAGTACTTC.

CDR3 loop: CASSLAQGTEAFF. The CDR3 bases are TGCGCCAGCAGCTTGGCCCAGGGGACTGAAGCTTTCTTT. This chain links TRBV5-1 with TRBJ1-1, with D perhaps matching TRBD1 (6 bases). Germline V lookup: CDR1 SGHRS, CDR2 YFSETQ. V gave up 0 bases and J gave up 5 bases, with 8 bases separating them. This CDR3 is built from 13 residues. The complete variable domain, with remaining parts taken from reference TRBV5-1 and TRBJ1-1, reads KAGVTQTPRYLIKTRGQQVTLSCSPISGHRSVSWYQQTPGQGLQFLFEYFSETQRNKGNFPGRFSGRQFSNSRSEMNVSTLELGDSALYLCASSLAQGTEAFFGQGTRLTVV.

This chain joins TRBV12-5 and TRBJ2-7; weak D call: TRBD1 (7 bases). Germline CDR1 and CDR2: LGHNT and FRNRAP. The CDR3 totals 17 residues. V lost 5 bases and J 2 bases, leaving 22 bases between the germline ends. The CDR3 loop reads CASGLRPQGGKPYEQYF. As DNA, the CDR3 is TGTGCTAGTGGTCTCCGCCCCCAGGGGGGAAAACCCTACGAGCAGTACTTC.

This chain links TRBV11-3 with TRBJ1-1; no firm D call. The germline CDR1 and CDR2 sequences are SGHNT and YENEEA. V was pared by 5 bases and J by 1 base, with 8 bases between. This CDR3 is built from 13 residues. Written as DNA, the CDR3 is TGTGCCAGCAGCCCGGGGAGGAACACTGAAGCTTTCTTT. It is translated as CASSPGRNTEAFF.

This clone has just one count. Here the CDR3 reads CASSVIGNEKLFF. CDR3 in DNA: TGTGCCAGCAGCGTGATTGGAAATGAAAAACTGTTTTTT. The chain recombines TRBV14 with TRBJ1-4; D unclear. The V gene's germline CDR1 is SGHDN and CDR2 FVKESK. CDR3 length: 13 residues. V was pared by 5 bases and J by 5 bases, with 9 bases between.

The chain carries TRBV29-1 and TRBJ2-7; no definite D call. CDR3 length equals 15 residues. The germline V gene encodes CDR1 SQVTM and CDR2 ANQGSEA. V was clipped by 0 bases and J by 0 bases, with 12 bases between them. CDR3 in DNA: TGCAGCGTTGAAGAAAATAAGGGCGTCTCCTACGAGCAGTACTTC. Translating gives CSVEENKGVSYEQYF.

The chain joins TRBV28 to TRBJ1-1; no clear D. Trimming took 5 bases from V and 11 from J, leaving 15 bases between them. The CDR3 extends over 12 amino acids. Germline V CDR1 and CDR2: MDHEN, SYDVKM. The CDR3, as DNA: TGTGCCAGCAGTATGAACTCGGTGTGGGCTTTCTTT. It codes for CASSMNSVWAFF. Combining the CDR3 with reference TRBV28 and TRBJ1-1 gives the whole variable domain DVKVTQSSRYLVKRTGEKVFLECVQDMDHENMFWYRQDPGLGLRLIYFSYDVKMKEKGDIPEGYSVSREKKERFSLILESASTNQTSMYLCASSMNSVWAFFGQGTRLTVV.

A single count supports this clone. The chain links TRBV18 to TRBJ1-6, with D unclear. This CDR3 is built from 15 residues. Between the trimmed V and J ends, which lost 2 bases and 5 bases, there was a span of 10 bases. The germline gives CDR1 KGHSH, CDR2 LQKENI. Written as DNA, the CDR3 is TGTGCCAGCTCACCAATAGCAACCAATAATTCACCCCTCCACTTT. This codes for CASSPIATNNSPLHF.

The rearrangement uses TRBV7-8 and TRBJ2-5; D is unclear. The germline V gene has CDR1 SGHVS and CDR2 FQNEAQ. V was clipped by 5 bases and J by 2 bases, with 12 bases between them. This CDR3 has 14 residues. The CDR3 sequence is CASSHFGLQETQYF. The CDR3 region has the DNA TGTGCCAGCAGCCATTTCGGGCTTCAAGAGACCCAGTACTTC.

V usage is TRBV5-1 and J usage is TRBJ1-4; tentative D call: TRBD1 (6 bases). The CDR3 covers 17 residues. Looked up from germline, CDR1 is SGHRS and CDR2 is YFSETQ. Trimming left V 0 bases short and J 3 bases short, with 15 bases between. The CDR3 here is CASSLGARGQSNEKLFF. CDR3 sequence (DNA): TGCGCCAGCAGCTTGGGAGCAAGAGGACAGTCTAATGAAAAACTGTTTTTT.

The DNA for the CDR3 is TGCGCCAGCAGCTTGGACAGGGCGAGCAATCAGCCCCAGCATTTT. Its protein product is CASSLDRASNQPQHF. The rearrangement uses TRBV5-1 and TRBJ1-5; possibly TRBD1 for D (6 bases). Trimming left V 0 bases short and J 1 base short, with 8 bases between. Germline CDR1 and CDR2: SGHRS and YFSETQ. CDR3 length equals 15 residues.

The chain couples TRBV6-5 to TRBJ2-5; possibly TRBD1 for D (6 bases). Germline V gene data show CDR1 as MNHEY and CDR2 as SVGAGI. This CDR3 region has 14 residues. Trimming took off 5 bases at V and 2 bases at J, with 12 bases between the two ends. This chain's CDR3 is CASSLSTGQETQYF. CDR3 nucleotide sequence: TGTGCCAGCAGTCTATCGACAGGTCAAGAGACCCAGTACTTC.

The chain combines TRBV12-3 or TRBV12-4 with TRBJ2-3, with D unclear. The CDR3 is 11 amino acids. With 6 bases removed from V and 8 bases from J, the gap between germline ends came to 9 bases. The CDR3 DNA follows: TGTGCCAGCAGCACGCTCGGTACGCAGTATTTT. This translates into CASSTLGTQYF.

This chain connects TRBV7-2 to TRBJ2-7; 11 bases are shared with TRBD2. V trimming: 1 base; J trimming: 5 bases; junction bases outside the gene matches: 4. In germline, CDR1 is SGHTA, CDR2 FQGNSA. The CDR3 has 15 residues. CDR3 loop: CASSLVAGGKNEQYF. In DNA form, the CDR3 reads TGTGCCAGCAGCTTAGTAGCGGGAGGGAAGAACGAGCAGTACTTC.

The chain joins TRBV28 to TRBJ2-7; 8 nucleotides match TRBD1. This CDR3 region has 15 residues. CDR1 MDHEN and CDR2 SYDVKM come from the germline V gene. Trimming removed 6 bases from V and 1 base from J; junction bases left unmatched: 8. The CDR3 protein is CASSPPGGPSYEQYF. Here the CDR3 DNA reads TGTGCCAGCAGCCCACCAGGGGGCCCTTCCTACGAGCAGTACTTC.

The chain combines TRBV28 with TRBJ1-5; D remains ambiguous. The CDR3 loop spans 15 amino acids. Germline CDR1 and CDR2: MDHEN and SYDVKM. Between the trimmed V and J ends, which lost 5 bases and 6 bases, there was a span of 17 bases. In DNA form, the CDR3 reads TGTGCCAGCAGTCCCGGAGGACCGCTACTTCAGCCCCAGCATTTT. As protein: CASSPGGPLLQPQHF.

The rearrangement uses TRBV9 and TRBJ1-1; perhaps TRBD1 as D (6 bases). Germline CDR1 SGDLS, CDR2 YYNGEE. The CDR3 runs 14 residues. V was cut by 4 bases and J by 0 bases, with 10 bases left in between. The CDR3 DNA follows: TGTGCCAGCAGCCCAGGGGTCATGAACACTGAAGCTTTCTTT. It is translated as CASSPGVMNTEAFF. The full variable domain, with the rest looked up from reference TRBV9 and TRBJ1-1, is DSGVTQTPKHLITATGQRVTLRCSPRSGDLSVYWYQQSLDQGLQFLIQYYNGEERAKGNILERFSAQQFPDLHSELNLSSLELGDSALYFCASSPGVMNTEAFFGQGTRLTVV.

The chain has TRBV28 and TRBJ2-2, with 8 positions matching TRBD1. The CDR3 length is 18 residues. CDR1 is MDHEN and CDR2 is SYDVKM in the germline V gene. V was clipped by 6 bases and J by 4 bases; unmatched bases: 16. CDR3 loop: CASSNPHGRTGRTGELFF. CDR3 coding DNA: TGTGCCAGCAGCAACCCACACGGACGGACAGGGCGCACCGGGGAGCTGTTTTTT.

This sequence joins TRBV28 and TRBJ2-7, with a weak D call TRBD1 (6 bases). Germline V gene sequence: CDR1 MDHEN, CDR2 SYDVKM. V lost 5 bases and J lost 4, with 15 bases in between. This CDR3 has 14 residues. The CDR3: CASSLQGVAYEQYF. The CDR3 nucleotides are TGTGCCAGCAGTCTACAGGGTGTCGCGTACGAGCAGTACTTC.

CDR3 nucleotide sequence: TGTGCCAGCAGCAGAGACAGAATGAACACTGAAGCTTTCTTT. Amino acid sequence: CASSRDRMNTEAFF. V and J are TRBV6-5 and TRBJ1-1; the D gene is possibly TRBD1 (5 bases). The V gene's germline CDR1 is MNHEY and CDR2 SVGAGI. Trimming removed 6 bases from V and 0 bases from J, with 11 bases in between. The CDR3 extends over 14 amino acids.

This chain connects TRBV7-9 to TRBJ2-7; D might be TRBD2 (6 bases). This CDR3 region has 14 residues. The germline V gene has CDR1 SEHNR and CDR2 FQNEAQ (reference sequence). Trimming took off 3 bases at V and 1 base at J, with 10 bases between the two ends. Written as DNA, the CDR3 is TGTGCCAGCAGCTTCGGCGGGACGTCCTACGAGCAGTACTTC. Its translation: CASSFGGTSYEQYF.